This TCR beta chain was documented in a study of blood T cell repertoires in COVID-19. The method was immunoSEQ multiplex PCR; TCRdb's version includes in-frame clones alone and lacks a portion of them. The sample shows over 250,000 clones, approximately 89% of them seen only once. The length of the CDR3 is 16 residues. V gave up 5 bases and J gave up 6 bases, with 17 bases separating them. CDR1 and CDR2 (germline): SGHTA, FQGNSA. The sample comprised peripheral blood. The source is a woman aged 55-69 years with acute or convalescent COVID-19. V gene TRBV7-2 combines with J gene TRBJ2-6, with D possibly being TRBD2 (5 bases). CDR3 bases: TGTGCCAGCAGCCCGCGGGTCGGTTTGGAGGCCAACGTCCTGACTTTC. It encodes CASSPRVGLEANVLTF.